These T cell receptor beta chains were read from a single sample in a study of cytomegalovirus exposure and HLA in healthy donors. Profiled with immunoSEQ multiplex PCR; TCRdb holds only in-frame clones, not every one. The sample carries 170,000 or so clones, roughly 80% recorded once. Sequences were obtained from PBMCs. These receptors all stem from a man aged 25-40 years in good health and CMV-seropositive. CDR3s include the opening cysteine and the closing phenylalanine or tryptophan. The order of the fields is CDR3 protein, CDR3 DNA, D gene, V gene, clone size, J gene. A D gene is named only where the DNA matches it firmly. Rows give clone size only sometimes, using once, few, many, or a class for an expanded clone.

cdr3_aa: CASHPGQANYGYTF
cdr3_nt: TGTGCCAGCCACCCCGGACAGGCTAACTATGGCTACACCTTC
d_call: TRBD1
v_call: TRBV25-1
clone_size: NA
j_call: TRBJ1-2

cdr3_aa: CASQRGSGGNQPQHF
cdr3_nt: TGTGCCAGCCAGCGGGGCAGTGGGGGCAATCAGCCCCAGCATTTT
d_call: NA
v_call: TRBV6-1
clone_size: NA
j_call: TRBJ1-5

cdr3_aa: CAILGPETYEQYF
cdr3_nt: TGTGCCATACTAGGACCGGAGACCTACGAGCAGTACTTC
d_call: NA
v_call: TRBV6-5
clone_size: few
j_call: TRBJ2-7

cdr3_aa: CASSSGTTEAFF
cdr3_nt: TGTGCCAGCAGTTCAGGGACTACTGAAGCTTTCTTT
d_call: NA
v_call: TRBV6-5
clone_size: NA
j_call: TRBJ1-1

cdr3_aa: CASSPGQGANQPQHF
cdr3_nt: TGTGCCAGCAGCCCCGGACAGGGGGCTAATCAGCCCCAGCATTTT
d_call: TRBD1
v_call: TRBV5-4
clone_size: NA
j_call: TRBJ1-5

cdr3_aa: CSVTSTRGTEAFF
cdr3_nt: TGCAGCGTCACGTCCACGCGGGGAACTGAGGCTTTCTTT
d_call: NA
v_call: TRBV29-1
clone_size: NA
j_call: TRBJ1-1

cdr3_aa: CASSLEVSRIQDTQYF
cdr3_nt: TGTGCCAGCAGCTTAGAGGTTTCGCGGATTCAGGATACGCAGTATTTT
d_call: NA
v_call: TRBV7-9
clone_size: few
j_call: TRBJ2-3

cdr3_aa: CASSQETGTYEQYF
cdr3_nt: TGTGCCAGCAGCCAAGAGACTGGTACCTACGAGCAGTACTTC
d_call: NA
v_call: TRBV5-5
clone_size: NA
j_call: TRBJ2-7

cdr3_aa: CASSIGGTVENYGYTF
cdr3_nt: TGTGCCAGTAGTATAGGCGGGACAGTGGAGAACTATGGCTACACCTTC
d_call: TRBD1
v_call: TRBV19
clone_size: NA
j_call: TRBJ1-2

cdr3_aa: CASSFQLREAFF
cdr3_nt: TGCGCCAGCAGTTTCCAACTTCGAGAAGCTTTCTTT
d_call: NA
v_call: TRBV10-2
clone_size: NA
j_call: TRBJ1-1

cdr3_aa: CASSPPGSYEQYF
cdr3_nt: TGTGCCAGCAGCCCCCCGGGATCCTACGAGCAGTACTTC
d_call: NA
v_call: TRBV7-9
clone_size: NA
j_call: TRBJ2-7

cdr3_aa: CSSSLLTAEAFF
cdr3_nt: TGTTCCAGCAGCTTATTGACAGCCGAAGCTTTCTTT
d_call: NA
v_call: TRBV7-9
clone_size: NA
j_call: TRBJ1-1

cdr3_aa: CASSDRPDRYRSTDTQYF
cdr3_nt: TGCGCCAGCAGTGATAGGCCCGACAGGTATCGTTCCACAGATACGCAGTATTTT
d_call: NA
v_call: TRBV10-1
clone_size: NA
j_call: TRBJ2-3

cdr3_aa: CASGLAGDGSDTQYF
cdr3_nt: TGTGCCAGCGGCCTAGCGGGAGATGGCTCCGATACGCAGTATTTT
d_call: TRBD2
v_call: TRBV7-2
clone_size: NA
j_call: TRBJ2-3

cdr3_aa: CASSLEGLAGAEQFF
cdr3_nt: TGTGCCAGCAGCTTAGAAGGGTTAGCGGGGGCTGAGCAGTTCTTC
d_call: TRBD2
v_call: TRBV7-9
clone_size: NA
j_call: TRBJ2-1

cdr3_aa: CASSPPASWSPNAAQYF
cdr3_nt: TGTGCCAGCAGCCCCCCTGCCAGTTGGTCCCCCAATGCGGCCCAGTACTTC
d_call: NA
v_call: TRBV7-9
clone_size: NA
j_call: TRBJ2-5

cdr3_aa: CASSLTPRQGHGYTF
cdr3_nt: TGTGCCAGCAGTTTAACTCCCCGGCAGGGCCATGGCTACACCTTC
d_call: NA
v_call: TRBV28
clone_size: NA
j_call: TRBJ1-2

cdr3_aa: CASTPPPNSPLHF
cdr3_nt: TGTGCCAGCACCCCTCCCCCCAATTCACCCCTCCACTTT
d_call: NA
v_call: TRBV9
clone_size: NA
j_call: TRBJ1-6

cdr3_aa: CASSQDLLRGSSGNTIYF
cdr3_nt: TGCGCCAGCAGCCAAGATCTTCTACGGGGGAGCTCGGGAAACACCATATATTTT
d_call: NA
v_call: TRBV4-3
clone_size: few
j_call: TRBJ1-3

cdr3_aa: CSGIGLHSYNEQFF
cdr3_nt: TGCAGCGGGATTGGACTGCACTCCTACAATGAGCAGTTCTTC
d_call: NA
v_call: TRBV29-1
clone_size: few
j_call: TRBJ2-1

cdr3_aa: CASRGQKNEKLFF
cdr3_nt: TGCGCCAGCAGGGGACAGAAAAATGAAAAACTGTTTTTT
d_call: TRBD1
v_call: TRBV5-1
clone_size: NA
j_call: TRBJ1-4

cdr3_aa: CASRAGGGQPQHF
cdr3_nt: TGTGCCAGCAGAGCGGGTGGCGGTCAGCCCCAGCATTTT
d_call: NA
v_call: TRBV6-5
clone_size: NA
j_call: TRBJ1-5

cdr3_aa: CASSNVESGGRSGANVLTF
cdr3_nt: TGTGCCAGCAGCAACGTCGAATCAGGGGGCAGATCTGGGGCCAACGTCCTGACTTTC
d_call: NA
v_call: TRBV21-1
clone_size: NA
j_call: TRBJ2-6

cdr3_aa: CASSDKGDLNTEAFF
cdr3_nt: TGCGCCAGCAGTGATAAGGGGGATCTGAACACTGAAGCTTTCTTT
d_call: NA
v_call: TRBV10-1
clone_size: once
j_call: TRBJ1-1

cdr3_aa: CASSASEGHGDEQFF
cdr3_nt: TGTGCCAGCAGTGCTTCGGAGGGCCATGGGGATGAGCAGTTCTTC
d_call: NA
v_call: TRBV6-4
clone_size: many
j_call: TRBJ2-1

cdr3_aa: CATSREPWTGSGNIQYF
cdr3_nt: TGTGCCACCAGCAGGGAGCCCTGGACAGGGTCCGGAAACATTCAGTACTTC
d_call: TRBD1
v_call: TRBV15
clone_size: NA
j_call: TRBJ2-4

cdr3_aa: CASSTTIRAAGETQYF
cdr3_nt: TGTGCCAGTAGTACTACAATCCGGGCCGCGGGAGAGACCCAGTACTTC
d_call: NA
v_call: TRBV19
clone_size: NA
j_call: TRBJ2-5

cdr3_aa: CASSETSGSSTDTQYF
cdr3_nt: TGTGCCAGCAGTGAGACTAGCGGCTCTAGCACAGATACGCAGTATTTT
d_call: TRBD2
v_call: TRBV6-4
clone_size: NA
j_call: TRBJ2-3

cdr3_aa: CASGRQGTSSYEQYF
cdr3_nt: TGTGCCAGCGGTCGACAGGGGACCTCCTCCTACGAGCAGTACTTC
d_call: TRBD1
v_call: TRBV6-5
clone_size: NA
j_call: TRBJ2-7

cdr3_aa: CASSDLIPQGKSSEQYF
cdr3_nt: TGTGCCAGCAGTGACCTCATTCCACAGGGGAAATCCTCCGAGCAGTACTTC
d_call: TRBD1
v_call: TRBV6-1
clone_size: NA
j_call: TRBJ2-7

cdr3_aa: CASSIPTSGSDTQYF
cdr3_nt: TGTGCCAGTAGTATCCCGACTAGCGGATCAGATACGCAGTATTTT
d_call: TRBD2
v_call: TRBV19
clone_size: NA
j_call: TRBJ2-3

cdr3_aa: CASSFISSGSRPQFF
cdr3_nt: TGTGCCAGCAGCTTCATTAGTAGCGGGAGTAGACCGCAGTTCTTC
d_call: TRBD2
v_call: TRBV7-2
clone_size: NA
j_call: TRBJ2-1

cdr3_aa: CSARLTTGLAGYNEQFF
cdr3_nt: TGCAGCGCTCGCCTCACCACTGGACTAGCGGGTTACAATGAGCAGTTCTTC
d_call: TRBD2
v_call: TRBV29-1
clone_size: NA
j_call: TRBJ2-1

cdr3_aa: CAWSGDSGNTIYF
cdr3_nt: TGTGCCTGGAGTGGTGATAGTGGAAACACCATATATTTT
d_call: NA
v_call: TRBV30
clone_size: NA
j_call: TRBJ1-3

cdr3_aa: CASSPLEGGYGYTF
cdr3_nt: TGTGCCAGCAGTCCTCTGGAGGGCGGCTATGGCTACACCTTC
d_call: NA
v_call: TRBV6-5
clone_size: few
j_call: TRBJ1-2

cdr3_aa: CASSAGLAGGTDTQYF
cdr3_nt: TGTGCCAGCAGCGCTGGACTAGCGGGGGGCACAGATACGCAGTATTTT
d_call: TRBD2
v_call: TRBV9
clone_size: NA
j_call: TRBJ2-3

cdr3_aa: CASSQDGAATTDEQFF
cdr3_nt: TGCGCCAGCAGCCAAGATGGGGCTGCGACAACCGATGAGCAGTTCTTC
d_call: NA
v_call: TRBV4-1
clone_size: NA
j_call: TRBJ2-1

cdr3_aa: CASSLVASGTYEQYF
cdr3_nt: TGTGCCAGCAGCTTAGTAGCTAGCGGAACCTACGAGCAGTACTTC
d_call: TRBD2
v_call: TRBV7-2
clone_size: once
j_call: TRBJ2-7

cdr3_aa: CASGGRLQGAFYGYTF
cdr3_nt: TGTGCCAGCGGCGGTCGGTTGCAGGGGGCATTCTATGGCTACACCTTC
d_call: TRBD1
v_call: TRBV9
clone_size: NA
j_call: TRBJ1-2

cdr3_aa: CASSLSAGGNEKLFF
cdr3_nt: TGTGCCAGCAGCTTGTCGGCAGGGGGAAATGAAAAACTGTTTTTT
d_call: TRBD1
v_call: TRBV5-4
clone_size: few
j_call: TRBJ1-4

cdr3_aa: CASSLGQGNNSPLHF
cdr3_nt: TGCGCCAGCAGCTTGGGACAGGGGAATAATTCACCCCTCCACTTT
d_call: TRBD1
v_call: TRBV5-1
clone_size: NA
j_call: TRBJ1-6